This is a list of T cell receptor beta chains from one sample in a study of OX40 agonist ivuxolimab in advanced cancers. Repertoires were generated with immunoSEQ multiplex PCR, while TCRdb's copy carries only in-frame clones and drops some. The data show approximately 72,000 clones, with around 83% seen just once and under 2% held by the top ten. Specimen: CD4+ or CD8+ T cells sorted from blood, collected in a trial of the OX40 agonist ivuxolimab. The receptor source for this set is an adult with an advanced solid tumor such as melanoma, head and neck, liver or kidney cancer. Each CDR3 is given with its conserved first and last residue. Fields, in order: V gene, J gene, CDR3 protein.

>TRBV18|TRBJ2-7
CASSKTTDQATPEQYF
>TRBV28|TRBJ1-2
CASRSGQASYGYTF
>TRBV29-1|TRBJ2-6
CSVYRAGANVLTF
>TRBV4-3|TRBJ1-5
CASSQGRHTLGYQPQHF
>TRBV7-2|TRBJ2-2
CASSLYLLAGGTGELFF
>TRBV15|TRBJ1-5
CATRGRWESNQPQHF
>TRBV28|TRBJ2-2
CASRSLRLFF
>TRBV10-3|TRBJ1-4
CAISVAVDEKLFF
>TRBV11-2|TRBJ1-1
CASSSRPASNTEAFF
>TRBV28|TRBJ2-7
CASSNRVRTSIYEQYF
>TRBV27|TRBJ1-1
CASSDRGVAEAFF
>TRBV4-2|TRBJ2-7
CASSHPGTSGSYEQYF
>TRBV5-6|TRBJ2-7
CASSSVGAPLYEQYF
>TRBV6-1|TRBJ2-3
CAVEKGWGTDTQYF
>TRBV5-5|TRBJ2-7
CASSLELGKPSLYEQYF
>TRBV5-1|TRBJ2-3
CASSPDPSSTDTQYF
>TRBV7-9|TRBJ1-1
CASSLGGGSKAFF
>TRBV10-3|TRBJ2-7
CAISESAVSSYEQYF
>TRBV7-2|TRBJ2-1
CASAGTGRNEQFF
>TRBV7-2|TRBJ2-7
CASSLQGTRSPKQYF
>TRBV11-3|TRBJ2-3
CASAVGGADTQYF
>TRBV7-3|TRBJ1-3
CASSLSDGNTIYF
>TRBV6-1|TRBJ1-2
CASSENRGTNYGYTF
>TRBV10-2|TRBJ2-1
CASKALGGSYNEQFF
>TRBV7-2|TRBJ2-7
CASSLGLAGPYEQYF
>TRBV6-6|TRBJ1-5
CASSYSAVQPQHF
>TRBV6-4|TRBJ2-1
CASSAEGDEQFF
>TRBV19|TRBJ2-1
CASINPGLGSNEQFF
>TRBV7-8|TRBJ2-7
CASSLVQGSSYEQYF
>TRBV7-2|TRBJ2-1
CASSLAAAFSYNEQFF
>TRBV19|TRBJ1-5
CASRPTGGGQPQHF
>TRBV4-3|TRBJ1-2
CASSQEAGLRGGYTF
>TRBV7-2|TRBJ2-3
CASSLEVADTQYF
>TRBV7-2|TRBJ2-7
CASSSSLSGKVYEQYF
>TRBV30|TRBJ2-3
CAWSLRTLFAVDTQYF
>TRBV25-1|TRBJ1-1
CASTKTGENTEAFF
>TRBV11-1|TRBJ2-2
CASRLTGGNTGELFF
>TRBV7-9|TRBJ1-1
CASSLRQGVTEAFF
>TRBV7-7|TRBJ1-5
CASSFCGTGRFSNQPQHF
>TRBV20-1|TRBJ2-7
CSAAGWYEQYF